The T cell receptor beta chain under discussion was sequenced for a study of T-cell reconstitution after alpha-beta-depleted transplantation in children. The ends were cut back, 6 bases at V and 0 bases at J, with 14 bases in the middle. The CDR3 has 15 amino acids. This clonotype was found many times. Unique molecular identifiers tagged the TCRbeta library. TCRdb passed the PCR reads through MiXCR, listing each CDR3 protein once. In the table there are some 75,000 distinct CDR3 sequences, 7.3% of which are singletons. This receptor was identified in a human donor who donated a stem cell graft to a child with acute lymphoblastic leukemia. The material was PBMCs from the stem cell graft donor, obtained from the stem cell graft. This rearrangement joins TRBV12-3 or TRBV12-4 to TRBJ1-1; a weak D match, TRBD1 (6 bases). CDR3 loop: CASSRYRDMNTEAFF. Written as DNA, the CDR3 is TGTGCCAGCAGCCGCTACAGGGACATGAACACTGAAGCTTTCTTT.